One and the same sample provided the 18 T cell receptor beta chains below, sequenced in a study of vaccination and CD4 T cells after COVID-19. These receptors' targets are unknown. Described treatment: roughly 11-day PBMC culture with coronavirus spike peptide pools or control peptides (ViraFEST assay). Sequence data for DNA of cultured CD4+ T cells were generated by the Oncomine TCR Beta short-read assay. TCRdb analysed the PCR reads with MiXCR anew, one entry per CDR3 protein. This sample has 14,000 or so distinct CDR3 sequences, with around 20% found just once. Sequenced material: cultured CD4+ T cells from blood. The receptor source for this set is a human donor with COVID-19.

This rearrangement joins TRBV25-1 to TRBJ1-2, with a possible D match to TRBD1 (6 bases). Trimming left V 1 base short and J 4 bases short, with 13 bases between. Germline assignment: CDR1 MGHDK and CDR2 SYGVNS. There are 15 residues in the CDR3. This chain's CDR3 is CASSEWGGGRYGYTF. The CDR3 nucleotides read TGTGCCAGCAGTGAATGGGGAGGGGGACGCTATGGCTACACCTTC.

This clonotype has just a few counts. The chain links TRBV7-9 to TRBJ2-3; D is uncertain. Germline lookup yields CDR1 SEHNR and CDR2 FQNEAQ (reference sequence). This CDR3 region has 14 residues. The V end was cut by 5 bases, the J end by 0 bases, with 9 bases between. CDR3 region: CASSPATSTDTQYF. The CDR3 DNA reads TGTGCCAGCAGCCCCGCGACTAGCACAGATACGCAGTATTTT.

V usage is TRBV12-5 and J usage is TRBJ1-2; TRBD1 aligns across 10 bases. The length of the CDR3 is 16 residues. Unmatched junction bases numbered 9, after V lost 2 bases and J lost 6 bases. The germline gives CDR1 LGHNT, CDR2 FRNRAP. The CDR3, as DNA: TGTGCTAGTGGTTTGTATTCGGGGACAGGGGCGGATGGCTACACCTTC. Its protein is CASGLYSGTGADGYTF.

This clonotype showed up just a few times. The rearrangement uses TRBV2 and TRBJ2-2, with D perhaps TRBD2 (6 bases). Trimming removed 6 bases from V and 6 bases from J, with 17 bases in between. Germline CDR1 SNHLY, CDR2 FYNNEI. This CDR3 spans 15 amino acids. Here the CDR3 DNA reads TGTGCCAGCAGGATCCGGGACTTCGGGGCCGGGGAGCTGTTTTTT. Its protein is CASRIRDFGAGELFF.

This clonotype has a handful of counts. The rearrangement joins TRBV11-3 to TRBJ2-3, with D possibly being TRBD2 (6 bases). The length of the CDR3 is 12 residues. Germline loops: CDR1 SGHNT, CDR2 YENEEA. The germline V and J ends were trimmed by 7 bases and 6 bases, with 11 bases remaining between them. This chain's CDR3 is CASNRGGDTQYF. The CDR3 bases are TGTGCCAGCAACCGAGGAGGGGATACGCAGTATTTT.

This clonotype has a handful of counts. V usage is TRBV10-3 and J usage is TRBJ1-2; 9 positions agree with TRBD1. Germline V CDR1 and CDR2: ENHRY, SYGVKD. The CDR3 sequence is 13 residues long. V lost 4 bases to trimming and J lost 8 bases; unmatched junction nucleotides: 5. For the CDR3, the DNA is TGTGCCATCAGTGGTCGGACAGGGGAGGGCTACACCTTC. Translated, it gives CAISGRTGEGYTF.

A note on this clonotype: Just one base apart from a much larger clone, this may be a read error. The final CDR3 position lacks the conserved phenylalanine or tryptophan, pointing to a likely read error. The J gene is TRBJ1-2, the V gene TRBV28, with D possibly matching TRBD1 (6 bases). Trimming took 9 bases from V and 2 from J, leaving 19 bases between them. Germline V gene sequence: CDR1 MDHEN, CDR2 SYDVKM. The CDR3 has 15 amino acids. The CDR3 here is CASLTGPGGNYGYTV. In DNA, the CDR3 is TGTGCCAGTTTAACAGGGCCGGGCGGGAACTATGGCTACACCGTC.

This chain connects TRBV7-8 to TRBJ2-1; D not resolved. V was clipped by 5 bases and J by 9 bases, with 23 bases between them. Germline CDR1 and CDR2: SGHVS and FQNEAQ. The CDR3 runs 16 residues. The CDR3 DNA sequence: TGTGCCAGCAGCCCGCCGCTCCGGTTGGATCGTGGTGAGCAGTTCTTC. Its protein product is CASSPPLRLDRGEQFF.

This sequence joins TRBV19 and TRBJ1-5; maybe TRBD1 (6 bases). The V and J ends lost 5 bases and 5 bases respectively, with 13 bases between them. This CDR3 has 14 amino acids. Per germline, CDR1 LNHDA and CDR2 SQIVND (reference sequence). The CDR3, as DNA: TGTGCCAGTAGTGTGTGGAGGGGGGATCAGCCCCAGCATTTT. Amino acid sequence: CASSVWRGDQPQHF.

This clonotype was picked up a small number of times. The V call is TRBV12-5, the J call TRBJ1-2; 9 bases agree with TRBD1. V lost 3 bases, J lost 5 bases, and 4 bases stayed unmatched. The germline V gene has CDR1 LGHNT and CDR2 FRNRAP. This CDR3 spans 14 amino acids. The CDR3 loop is CASGLRTGVYGYTF. The CDR3 nucleotides are TGTGCTAGTGGTTTAAGGACAGGGGTGTATGGCTACACCTTC.

This clonotype was seen only a few times. The rearrangement joins TRBV19 to TRBJ2-3, with a tentative D call TRBD2 (7 bases). Germline V lookup: CDR1 LNHDA, CDR2 SQIVND (reference sequence). V was cut by 6 bases and J by 2 bases, with 12 bases left in between. CDR3 length equals 14 residues. The CDR3 spells CASRKGGPTDTQYF. The CDR3 bases are TGTGCCAGTAGGAAGGGGGGGCCCACAGATACGCAGTATTTT.

The rearrangement uses TRBV6-1 and TRBJ2-1; 8 nucleotides match TRBD1. This CDR3 has 14 amino acids. Germline V gene lookup returns CDR1 MNHNS and CDR2 SASEGT. The V and J ends lost 9 bases and 2 bases, in that order; junction bases with no gene match: 6. CDR3 nucleotide sequence: TGTGCCAGTACCGGACAGGGTCCCTACAATGAGCAGTTCTTC. Its translation: CASTGQGPYNEQFF.

This clonotype came up a few times. The chain joins TRBV7-8 to TRBJ2-7; D possibly corresponds to TRBD2 (6 bases). The CDR3 runs 16 residues. Trimming stripped 8 bases from V and 0 bases from J, with 20 bases between. CDR1 SGHVS and CDR2 FQNEAQ come from the germline V gene. The DNA for the CDR3 is TGTGCCAGCGGCGGAGCATGGGGAGGAAGCTCCTACGAGCAGTACTTC. This codes for CASGGAWGGSSYEQYF.

The chain is built from TRBV5-1 and TRBJ2-5, with 9 bases that match TRBD2. V was pared by 7 bases and J by 0 bases, with 4 bases of the junction left unmatched. In germline, CDR1 is SGHRS, CDR2 YFSETQ. The CDR3 sequence is 14 residues long. As DNA, the CDR3 is TGCGCCAGCGCGGCGGGGGGGTACCAAGAGACCCAGTACTTC. It translates to CASAAGGYQETQYF. The full variable domain, completed using reference TRBV5-1 and TRBJ2-5, is KAGVTQTPRYLIKTRGQQVTLSCSPISGHRSVSWYQQTPGQGLQFLFEYFSETQRNKGNFPGRFSGRQFSNSRSEMNVSTLELGDSALYLCASAAGGYQETQYFGPGTRLLVL.

This clonotype came up a few times. V and J are TRBV20-1 and TRBJ2-3; D perhaps matches TRBD2 (6 bases). The V gene's germline CDR1 is DFQATT and CDR2 SNEGSKA (reference sequence). The CDR3 covers 15 residues. The V end lost 1 base, the J end lost 5 bases, and 16 bases lay between the germline ends. This chain's CDR3 is CSARGAGRGVDTQYF. As DNA, the CDR3 is TGCAGTGCTAGAGGGGCTGGGCGGGGTGTAGATACGCAGTATTTT.

This clonotype was seen only a few times. The J gene is TRBJ2-5, the V gene TRBV7-8, with D tentatively TRBD1 or TRBD2 (5 bases each). Germline V CDR1 and CDR2: SGHVS, FQNEAQ. This CDR3 has 14 amino acids. V gave up 4 bases and J gave up 5 bases, with 14 bases separating them. In nucleotides, the CDR3 is TGTGCCAGCAGCTGGAAGGGGCGAGGGGAGACCCAGTACTTC. Encoded protein: CASSWKGRGETQYF.

V and J are TRBV5-1 and TRBJ1-6; unclear D gene. This CDR3 spans 15 amino acids. The germline V and J ends were trimmed by 1 base and 10 bases, with 15 bases remaining between them. The germline V gene encodes CDR1 SGHRS and CDR2 YFSETQ. The CDR3 loop reads CASSLTGKTNSPLHF. In DNA, the CDR3 is TGCGCCAGCAGCTTGACCGGGAAAACGAACTCACCCCTCCACTTT.

This rearrangement joins TRBV28 to TRBJ2-1, with 10 bases lining up with TRBD1. Germline CDR1 and CDR2: MDHEN and SYDVKM. With 6 bases clipped from V and 6 bases from J, the junction kept 5 bases outside the gene matches. This CDR3 region has 14 residues. CDR3 nucleotide sequence: TGTGCCAGCAGGGGGACAGGGGCGTTCAATGAGCAGTTCTTC. It is translated as CASRGTGAFNEQFF.